A single sample is the source of the 30 T cell receptor beta chains below, sequenced in a study of T-cell reconstitution after alpha-beta-depleted transplantation in children. The TCRbeta library was prepared with unique molecular identifiers. MiXCR, run by TCRdb on the PCR reads, gives a single entry per CDR3 protein. The table records fewer than 750,000 distinct CDR3 sequences, roughly 23% of them present only once. This material consisted of PBMCs, mostly from graft donor cells, taken 360 days after TCRalphabeta/CD19-depleted stem cell transplant. The receptors stem from a boy in the first two years of life who had a stem cell transplant for acute myeloid leukemia, so the T cells may come from the graft donor.

V gene TRBV5-1 combines with J gene TRBJ1-1; D remains unclear. V was shortened by 0 bases and J by 1 base, with 10 bases between the two germline ends. Looked up from germline, CDR1 is SGHRS and CDR2 is YFSETQ. The CDR3 loop spans 15 amino acids. CDR3 sequence reads: CASSLEARKNTEAFF. CDR3 sequence (DNA): TGCGCCAGCAGCTTGGAGGCCAGGAAGAACACTGAAGCTTTCTTT.

This chain joins TRBV7-9 and TRBJ1-1; 12 nucleotides align to TRBD1. The CDR3 contains 16 residues. Germline V CDR1 and CDR2: SEHNR, FQNEAQ (reference sequence). The trim removed 1 base at V and 5 bases at J, leaving 5 bases unmatched. Here the CDR3 reads CASSLVGQGARTEAFF. The CDR3 DNA is TGTGCCAGCAGCTTAGTGGGACAGGGGGCGCGAACTGAAGCTTTCTTT. The full variable domain, with the rest looked up from reference TRBV7-9 and TRBJ1-1, is DTGVSQNPRHKITKRGQNVTFRCDPISEHNRLYWYRQTLGQGPEFLTYFQNEAQLEKSRLLSDRFSAERPKGSFSTLEIQRTEQGDSAMYLCASSLVGQGARTEAFFGQGTRLTVV.

The chain is built from TRBV11-3 and TRBJ2-7, with D possibly matching TRBD2 (5 bases). V shed 6 bases and J shed 0 bases, with 12 bases lying between them. The germline CDR1 and CDR2 sequences are SGHNT and YENEEA. The CDR3 totals 14 residues. The CDR3 DNA follows: TGTGCCAGCAGTGATCCGGGATTCTCCTACGAGCAGTACTTC. Translating gives CASSDPGFSYEQYF.

This clonotype is a singleton in its sample. The chain is built from TRBV4-3 and TRBJ1-4, with 9 bases lining up with TRBD1. Germline CDR1 LGHNA, CDR2 YSLEER. The CDR3 runs 20 residues. J lost 0 bases, V lost 1 base, and 12 bases had no gene match. CDR3 amino acids: CASSQVRQGVHHATNEKLFF. The DNA for the CDR3 is TGCGCCAGCAGCCAAGTTCGACAGGGGGTGCATCACGCAACTAATGAAAAACTGTTTTTT.

This clonotype was detected ten times or more. This chain links TRBV6-1 with TRBJ2-7; D possibly corresponds to TRBD1 (5 bases). This CDR3 contains 15 residues. V was trimmed by 2 bases and J by 2 bases, leaving 13 bases between them. The germline gives CDR1 MNHNS, CDR2 SASEGT. The CDR3 coding sequence is TGTGCCAGCAGTGAAAGGGGCGCAGTGCCCTACGAGCAGTACTTC. As protein: CASSERGAVPYEQYF.

The chain uses TRBV12-3 or TRBV12-4 and TRBJ2-2, with a tentative D call TRBD1 (6 bases). The length of the CDR3 is 13 residues. Between the trimmed V and J ends, which lost 8 bases and 6 bases, there was a span of 13 bases. The CDR3 DNA sequence: TGTGCCAGCGGGGGCGTTGAAGCCGGGGAGCTGTTTTTT. This encodes CASGGVEAGELFF.

This clonotype was seen only a few times. The CDR3 reads CASRFTGQGGPYEQYF. CDR3 sequence (DNA): TGTGCCAGCAGATTTACAGGACAGGGGGGTCCCTACGAGCAGTACTTC. V gene TRBV6-6 combines with J gene TRBJ2-7; TRBD1 agrees at 10 bases. Per germline, CDR1 MNHNY and CDR2 SVGAGI (reference sequence). After removal of 6 bases from V and 2 bases from J, the junction contained 10 bases not matched to a gene. This CDR3 has 16 residues.

This clonotype came up a few times. This chain connects TRBV15 to TRBJ2-1, with a possible D match to TRBD2 (6 bases). Germline loops: CDR1 LNHNV, CDR2 YYDKDF (reference sequence). The V gene lost 0 bases and the J gene lost 0 bases, with 9 bases spanning the gap. The CDR3 is made up of 16 amino acids. The CDR3 reads CATSRDRGFSYNEQFF. CDR3 coding DNA: TGTGCCACCAGCAGAGATCGGGGGTTCTCCTACAATGAGCAGTTCTTC. The full variable domain, with the rest looked up from reference TRBV15 and TRBJ2-1, is DAMVIQNPRYQVTQFGKPVTLSCSQTLNHNVMYWYQQKSSQAPKLLFHYYDKDFNNEADTPDNFQSRRPNTSFCFLDIRSPGLGDTAMYLCATSRDRGFSYNEQFFGPGTRLTVL.

The rearrangement joins TRBV28 to TRBJ2-4; D possibly corresponds to TRBD1 (6 bases). The V gene's germline CDR1 is MDHEN and CDR2 SYDVKM. The V and J ends lost 5 bases and 6 bases respectively, with 29 bases between them. This CDR3 comprises 19 residues. In DNA form, the CDR3 reads TGTGCCAGCAGTGGTCTAGGCGGACAGAACCATGGATCTGGAAACATTCAGTACTTC. Amino acid sequence: CASSGLGGQNHGSGNIQYF.

This clonotype was detected ten times or more. The V gene is TRBV7-9, the J gene TRBJ2-7, with D possibly TRBD1 on 6 matching bases. Trimming shortened V by 1 base and J by 3 bases, and 13 bases separated the two germline ends. The CDR3 covers 15 residues. In germline, CDR1 is SEHNR, CDR2 FQNEAQ (reference sequence). The CDR3 DNA follows: TGTGCCAGCAGCTTAGGTCAGGGGCCCCTCTACGAGCAGTACTTC. Translated, it gives CASSLGQGPLYEQYF.

This clonotype was seen more than once but under ten times. The genes are TRBV9 and TRBJ2-5, with D unresolved. CDR1 SGDLS and CDR2 YYNGEE come from the germline V gene. This CDR3 comprises 15 residues. V lost 0 bases to trimming and J lost 4 bases, with 13 bases between them. CDR3 DNA: TGTGCCAGCAGCGTAGGGCAGCAAGGCGGAGAGACCCAGTACTTC. This encodes CASSVGQQGGETQYF.

This clonotype was seen repeatedly, ten times or more. V and J are TRBV28 and TRBJ2-7; 8 bases are a match to TRBD1. V lost 7 bases, J lost 4 bases, and 12 bases stayed unmatched. Looked up from germline, CDR1 is MDHEN and CDR2 is SYDVKM. The CDR3 contains 15 residues. CDR3: CASNTWTGMSYEQYV. DNA of the CDR3: TGTGCCAGCAACACATGGACAGGGATGTCGTACGAGCAGTACGTC.

Worth noting for this clonotype: This may arise from a read error, as a much more abundant clone is one base away. This chain uses TRBV14 with TRBJ2-1; the D call may be TRBD1 or TRBD2 (5 bases each). The V gene's germline CDR1 is SGHDN and CDR2 FVKESK. There are 13 residues in the CDR3. CDR3 in DNA: TGTGCCTGCAGCCAAGATCCGGGGCATGAGCAGTTCTTC. It yields the protein CACSQDPGHEQFF.

This rearrangement joins TRBV5-1 to TRBJ1-1; D perhaps matches TRBD1 (5 bases). The CDR3 contains 14 residues. Trimming took off 5 bases at V and 5 bases at J, with 16 bases between the two ends. The V gene's germline CDR1 is SGHRS and CDR2 YFSETQ. The chain's CDR3 is CASSSGPAGTEAFF. The CDR3 region has the DNA TGCGCCAGCAGTTCAGGGCCTGCGGGGACTGAAGCTTTCTTT.

V is TRBV14 and J is TRBJ2-7, with 10 bases aligning to TRBD1. V dropped 4 bases and J dropped 3; count of bases not matched to a gene: 6. The CDR3 covers 15 residues. The germline V gene has CDR1 SGHDN and CDR2 FVKESK. As DNA, the CDR3 is TGTGCCAGCAGCCCCCGGACAGGGGGGATCTACGAGCAGTACGTC. Translated, it gives CASSPRTGGIYEQYV.

This clonotype has a count of ten or more. In DNA form, the CDR3 reads TGTGCCACCAGCAGAGACCCGGGGGGGAGCACAGATACGCAGTATTTT. Protein sequence: CATSRDPGGSTDTQYF. This chain uses TRBV15 with TRBJ2-3; 8 bases agree with TRBD2. Germline loops: CDR1 LNHNV, CDR2 YYDKDF (reference sequence). The CDR3 covers 16 residues. Unmatched junction bases numbered 2, after V lost 0 bases and J lost 0 bases.

This clonotype was detected ten times or more. The V and J genes are TRBV12-3 or TRBV12-4 and TRBJ2-4; D remains ambiguous. The CDR3 is 12 amino acids. The V end was cut by 5 bases, the J end by 8 bases, with 10 bases between. CDR3 nucleotides: TGTGCCAGCAGTCCCATGGCCCACATTCAGTACTTC. Residues: CASSPMAHIQYF.

This clonotype has a handful of counts. The CDR3 is CSAFEGTGGPDTQYF. In DNA, the CDR3 is TGCAGTGCTTTCGAAGGGACGGGAGGGCCAGATACGCAGTATTTT. The rearrangement uses TRBV20-1 and TRBJ2-3; 8 bases are shared with TRBD2. V trimming: 5 bases; J trimming: 4 bases; junction bases outside the gene matches: 11. The CDR3 is 15 amino acids. CDR1 and CDR2 (germline): DFQATT, SNEGSKA (reference sequence).

The sample holds a few counts of this clonotype. At one of its ends the junction is not consistent with the germline gene, which may arise from a read error. The rearrangement uses TRBV20-1 and TRBJ2-5; tentatively, D is TRBD2 (7 bases). The germline V gene encodes CDR1 DFQATT and CDR2 SNEGSKA (reference sequence). CDR3 size: 13 residues. The CDR3 DNA sequence: TGCAGTGCACCCCGGGGGGCCCAGGAGACCCGGTACTTC. This translates into CSAPRGAQETRYF.

The gene calls are TRBV30 and TRBJ2-7; 7 positions match TRBD1. CDR3 length equals 14 residues. Germline trimming cut 2 bases from V and 3 bases from J; bases unmatched to any gene: 7. Germline lookup yields CDR1 GTSNPN and CDR2 SVGIG (reference sequence). The CDR3 reads CAWSQTRDSYEQYF. CDR3 in DNA: TGTGCCTGGAGTCAAACACGGGACAGCTACGAGCAGTACTTC.

To note about this clonotype: A read error may be the cause here, since a much bigger clone is one base away. This sequence joins TRBV20-1 and TRBJ1-6, with 7 bases that match TRBD1. The CDR3 extends over 15 amino acids. Germline lookup yields CDR1 DFQATT and CDR2 SNEGSKA (reference sequence). In DNA, the CDR3 is TGCTGTGCTAGACAGGGAGGACCCTATAATTCACCCCTCCACTTT. Its translation is CCARQGGPYNSPLHF.

This clonotype occurred once. This chain joins TRBV24-1 and TRBJ2-5; the D is unclear. The ends were cut back, 3 bases at V and 6 bases at J, with 13 bases in the middle. The CDR3 is 14 residues long. CDR1 is KGHDR and CDR2 is SFDVKD in the germline V gene. CDR3 sequence reads: CATSDGLQAQTQYF. As DNA, the CDR3 is TGTGCCACCAGTGATGGCCTTCAGGCGCAGACCCAGTACTTC.

This clonotype came up a few times. The J gene is TRBJ2-7, the V gene TRBV28; tentative D call: TRBD1 (8 bases). Trimming cost V 3 bases and J 4 bases, with 16 bases left between them. The CDR3 totals 15 residues. Germline-derived CDR1 and CDR2 are MDHEN and SYDVKM. CDR3 residues: CASSFGGTGLYEQYF. For the CDR3, the DNA is TGTGCCAGCAGTTTCGGGGGGACAGGTTTATACGAGCAGTACTTC.

This sequence joins TRBV10-3 and TRBJ1-1; D is ambiguous. This CDR3 spans 17 amino acids. V shed 0 bases and J shed 1 base, with 15 bases lying between them. Germline V lookup: CDR1 ENHRY, CDR2 SYGVKD. The CDR3 spells CAISESGISRRNTEAFF. CDR3 DNA: TGTGCCATCAGTGAGTCGGGCATCTCTAGGAGGAACACTGAAGCTTTCTTT.

Only a few counts were recorded for this clonotype. This chain links TRBV6-1 with TRBJ2-7; 8 bases fit TRBD2. The germline V gene has CDR1 MNHNS and CDR2 SASEGT. The CDR3 extends over 14 amino acids. The J segment lost 2 bases and the V segment lost 10 bases, leaving 10 bases of the junction unmatched. CDR3 in DNA: TGTGCCACCCTAGGGCGGGGGGCTCCCTACGAGCAGTACTTC. Translating gives CATLGRGAPYEQYF.

This clonotype has a count of ten or more. V usage is TRBV6-5 and J usage is TRBJ1-5; TRBD1 matches at 9 bases. Germline CDR1 and CDR2: MNHEY and SVGAGI. The CDR3 covers 13 residues. Losses at the gene ends were 6 bases for V and 6 bases for J; bases not matched to a gene: 3. Here the CDR3 DNA reads TGTGCCAGCAGCCGGGACAGGGCTCAGCCCCAGCATTTT. Residues: CASSRDRAQPQHF.

A few counts support this clonotype. The chain carries TRBV15 and TRBJ2-5; possibly TRBD1 for D (6 bases). V lost 5 bases and J lost 1, with 11 bases in between. The CDR3 loop spans 14 amino acids. Germline V gene lookup returns CDR1 LNHNV and CDR2 YYDKDF (reference sequence). Written as DNA, the CDR3 is TGTGCCACCAGCCCCAACAGGGCCCAAGAGACCCAGTACTTC. Protein: CATSPNRAQETQYF. Supplemented by reference TRBV15 and TRBJ2-5, the full variable domain reads DAMVIQNPRYQVTQFGKPVTLSCSQTLNHNVMYWYQQKSSQAPKLLFHYYDKDFNNEADTPDNFQSRRPNTSFCFLDIRSPGLGDTAMYLCATSPNRAQETQYFGPGTRLLVL.

This clonotype was counted only a few times. The CDR3 reads CASIRLAGVYEQYV. The CDR3 coding sequence is TGTGCCAGCATCCGACTAGCGGGCGTCTACGAGCAGTACGTC. The chain recombines TRBV21-1 with TRBJ2-7; the table gives TRBD2 as D, unverified against the DNA. TRBV21-1 is a listed pseudogene. There are 14 residues in the CDR3.

The chain has TRBV2 and TRBJ2-3, with 11 bases matching TRBD2. There are 16 residues in the CDR3. Germline V gives CDR1 SNHLY, CDR2 FYNNEI. After removal of 6 bases from V and 1 base from J, the junction contained 6 bases not matched to a gene. CDR3 DNA: TGTGCCAGCAGGAGGACTAGCGGGCTTCGCACAGATACGCAGTATTTT. Its translation is CASRRTSGLRTDTQYF.

V and J are TRBV6-5 and TRBJ1-1, with a possible D match to TRBD1 (5 bases). The CDR3 has 13 amino acids. CDR1 is MNHEY, CDR2 SVGAGI, per germline. Trimming took 3 bases from V and 4 from J, leaving 9 bases between them. The CDR3 protein is CASSYAGTTEAFF. As DNA, the CDR3 is TGTGCCAGCAGTTATGCGGGGACCACTGAAGCTTTCTTT.